Listed here is a single T cell receptor beta chain. What it recognizes is unknown. The data stem from a study of T-cell memory formation after mild COVID-19. Overall study results and limits: CD4/CD8 balance characterized clones contracting day 15 to 85, and CD4+ skew characterized later expanders.

TCRdb fed the 5' RACE reads into MiXCR, producing one record per CDR3 protein. The sample records about 500,000 distinct CDR3 sequences, roughly 22% being singletons. Trimming cost V 4 bases and J 4 bases, with 16 bases left between them. CDR3 length: 15 amino acids. Sequencing was performed on PBMCs or a T cell subset sorted from them (not recorded which). This TCR came from an adult woman who had mild COVID-19 (a few samples of this study predate the infection). Cell type and time point are not known. The chain uses TRBV6-7 and TRBJ1-2; D gene unclear. TRBV6-7 is an open reading frame, and its role is uncertain. CDR3: CASSSLKGRFYGYTF. DNA of the CDR3: TGTGCCAGCAGTTCCCTAAAAGGGCGCTTCTATGGCTACACCTTC.